These T cell receptor beta chains were read from a single sample in a study of blood T cell repertoires in COVID-19. Repertoires were generated with immunoSEQ multiplex PCR, while TCRdb's copy carries only in-frame clones and drops some. This sample has tens of thousands of clones, with around 90% found just once. The sample comprised peripheral blood. The receptors shown here come from a man aged 45-60 years with active COVID-19. Each CDR3 is given with its conserved first and last residue. D genes are given only for firm matches. Some rows have no size entry. The others give once, few or many, or a class for an expanded clone.

13	NA	NA	TRBV4-1	TRBJ1-5	TGCGCCAGCAGCCAAACTGAAAATCAGCCCCAGCATTTT	CASSQTENQPQHF
13	NA	NA	TRBV2	TRBJ1-6	TGTGCCAGCTCTTTCAACCGGAATTCACCCCTCCACTTT	CASSFNRNSPLHF
15	TRBD2	NA	TRBV2	TRBJ2-5	TGTGCCAGCAGTTGGACTAGCGGGGGAAAAGAGACCCAGTACTTC	CASSWTSGGKETQYF
16	NA	NA	TRBV27	TRBJ1-1	TGTGCCAGCAGTTTAAATAGCGGCAGGAGGTACACTGAAGCTTTCTTT	CASSLNSGRRYTEAFF
13	NA	NA	TRBV9	TRBJ1-5	TGTGCCAGCAGCGCCACATACAATCAGCCCCAGCATTTT	CASSATYNQPQHF
14	NA	once	TRBV18	TRBJ1-1	TGTGCCAGCTCACCCCGGGATATGAACACTGAAGCTTTCTTT	CASSPRDMNTEAFF
11	NA	NA	TRBV6-5	TRBJ1-2	TGTGCCAGCAAGGAGAACTATGGCTACACCTTC	CASKENYGYTF
11	NA	NA	TRBV20-1	TRBJ1-2	TGCAGTGCTGAGAACAACTATGGCTACACCTTC	CSAENNYGYTF
15	TRBD2	NA	TRBV3-1/TRBV3-2	TRBJ2-2	TGTGCCAGCAGCCAGACGGGGGGATACACCGGGGAGCTGTTTTTT	CASSQTGGYTGELFF
14	TRBD2	once	TRBV30	TRBJ2-3	TGTGCCTGGAGTGCGTCACTAGCGACAGATACGCAGTATTTT	CAWSASLATDTQYF
15	TRBD1	NA	TRBV3-1/TRBV3-2	TRBJ2-7	TGTGCCAGCAGCCCCTCTAGGACAGGGGTCAACGAGCAGTACTTC	CASSPSRTGVNEQYF
14	NA	NA	TRBV9	TRBJ2-3	TGTGCCAGCGGGGTAGCGGTTAGCACAGATACGCAGTATTTT	CASGVAVSTDTQYF
17	NA	NA	TRBV3-1/TRBV3-2	TRBJ2-1	TGTGCCAGCAGCCAAGATGTTCCCCGGGACTTCCACAATGAGCAGTTCTTC	CASSQDVPRDFHNEQFF
14	NA	NA	TRBV7-2	TRBJ2-5	TGTGCCAGCAGCTTAGAACAATTACAAGAGACCCAGTACTTC	CASSLEQLQETQYF
13	TRBD1	once	TRBV10-2	TRBJ2-7	TGCGCCAGCAGTATACAGGGGAACTACGAGCAGTACTTC	CASSIQGNYEQYF
16	TRBD2	few	TRBV25-1	TRBJ2-5	TGTGCCAGCAGCCTAGCGGGGGGCCGTCTACAAGAGACCCAGTACTTC	CASSLAGGRLQETQYF
17	TRBD2	NA	TRBV7-2	TRBJ2-5	TGTGCCAGCAGCTTAGGAGGACTAGCGGGGGGGCAAGAGACCCAGTACTTC	CASSLGGLAGGQETQYF
15	TRBD1	once	TRBV28	TRBJ2-1	TGTGCCAGCAGGACTACAGGGGCCACGCACCACCTGCAGTTCTTC	CASRTTGATHHLQFF
15	TRBD2	NA	TRBV30	TRBJ2-1	TGTGCCTGGAGACATCCTAGCGGGGGGCAGAATGAGCAGTTCTTC	CAWRHPSGGQNEQFF
17	NA	NA	TRBV7-3	TRBJ2-2	TGTGCCAGCAGCTTTTCCGGGGTGGCGGCGAACACCGGGGAGCTGTTTTTT	CASSFSGVAANTGELFF
13	NA	NA	TRBV7-2	TRBJ1-1	TGTGCCAGCAGCTTAGCTAATCGCGGGGAAGCTTTCTTT	CASSLANRGEAFF